This T cell receptor (beta chain) is from a study of T cells in tuberculosis. Overall study: A South African cohort included IGRA-negative adolescents, latently infected IGRA-positive adolescents and adults with active tuberculosis. Whole-study results and caveats: The TCR-beta difference was not significant; alpha differences partly reflected length.

The CDR3 extends over 13 amino acids. Germline V gene lookup returns CDR1 GTSNPN and CDR2 SVGIG (reference sequence). Trimming took 4 bases from V and 5 from J; bases not matched to a gene: 4. With regard to this clone: Its antigen is undetermined.

Profiled with immunoSEQ multiplex PCR; TCRdb holds only in-frame clones, not every one. Here the sample spans 25,000 to 35,000 clones, nearly 97% being singletons. The clonotype originates from a donor between 10 and 35 years old with latent tuberculosis or without tuberculosis infection. This rearrangement joins TRBV30 to TRBJ1-4; TRBD1 agrees at 7 bases. Sample: PBMCs. CDR3 sequence reads: CAWISGGNEKLFF. For the CDR3, the DNA is TGTGCCTGGATCTCAGGGGGGAATGAAAAACTGTTTTTT. The variable domain in full, with the rest retrieved from reference TRBV30 and TRBJ1-4, is SQTIHQWPATLVQPVGSPLSLECTVEGTSNPNLYWYRQAAGRGLQLLFYSVGIGQISSEVPQNLSASRPQDRQFILSSKKLLLSDSGFYLCAWISGGNEKLFFGSGTQLSVL.